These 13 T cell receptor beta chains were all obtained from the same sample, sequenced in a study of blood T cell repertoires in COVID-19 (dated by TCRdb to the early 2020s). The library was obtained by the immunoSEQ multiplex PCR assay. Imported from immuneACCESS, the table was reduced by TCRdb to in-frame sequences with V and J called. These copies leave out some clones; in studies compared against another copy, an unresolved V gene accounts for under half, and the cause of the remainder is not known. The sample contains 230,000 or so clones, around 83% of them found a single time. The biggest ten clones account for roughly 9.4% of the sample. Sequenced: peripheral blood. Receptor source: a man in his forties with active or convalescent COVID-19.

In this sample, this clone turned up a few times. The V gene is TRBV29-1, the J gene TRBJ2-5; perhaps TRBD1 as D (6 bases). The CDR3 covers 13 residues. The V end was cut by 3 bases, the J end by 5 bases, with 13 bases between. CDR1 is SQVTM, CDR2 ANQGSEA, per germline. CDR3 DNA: TGCAGCGTTGATTCAGACAGGTCGGAGACCCAGTACTTC. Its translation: CSVDSDRSETQYF.

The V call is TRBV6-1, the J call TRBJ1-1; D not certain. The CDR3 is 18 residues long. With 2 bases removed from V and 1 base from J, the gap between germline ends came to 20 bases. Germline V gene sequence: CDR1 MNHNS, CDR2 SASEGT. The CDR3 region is CASSEMFGPRVGNTEAFF. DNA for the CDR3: TGTGCCAGCAGTGAAATGTTCGGACCGAGGGTAGGGAACACTGAAGCTTTCTTT.

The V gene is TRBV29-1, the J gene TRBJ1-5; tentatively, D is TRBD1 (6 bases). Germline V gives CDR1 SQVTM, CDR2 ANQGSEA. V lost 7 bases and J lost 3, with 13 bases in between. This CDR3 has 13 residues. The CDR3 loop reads CSAQTGPNQPQHF. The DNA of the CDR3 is TGCAGCGCCCAGACAGGACCCAATCAGCCCCAGCATTTT.

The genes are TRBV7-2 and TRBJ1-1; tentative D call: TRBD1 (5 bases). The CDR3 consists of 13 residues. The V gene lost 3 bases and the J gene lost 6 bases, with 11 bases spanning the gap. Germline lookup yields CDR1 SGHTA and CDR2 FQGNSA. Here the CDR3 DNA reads TGTGCCAGCAGCTTGGGACTCCTGGCTGAAGCTTTCTTT. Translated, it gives CASSLGLLAEAFF.

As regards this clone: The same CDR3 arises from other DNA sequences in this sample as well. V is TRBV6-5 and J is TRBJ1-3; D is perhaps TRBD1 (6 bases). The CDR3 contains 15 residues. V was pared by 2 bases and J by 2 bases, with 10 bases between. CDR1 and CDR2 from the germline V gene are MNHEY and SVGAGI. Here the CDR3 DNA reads TGTGCCAGCAGTTACACGACAGGCCCTGGAAACACCATATATTTT. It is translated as CASSYTTGPGNTIYF.

CDR3 nucleotide sequence: TGCGCCAGCAGCCAGAATGCGGGGCGGTTGGGCGGGGAGCTGTTTTTT. Its translation: CASSQNAGRLGGELFF. The chain employs TRBV4-3 and TRBJ2-2, with D possibly TRBD2 on 6 matching bases. The ends were cut back, 3 bases at V and 7 bases at J, with 18 bases in the middle. The CDR3 runs to 16 residues. The germline V gene has CDR1 LGHNA and CDR2 YSLEER.

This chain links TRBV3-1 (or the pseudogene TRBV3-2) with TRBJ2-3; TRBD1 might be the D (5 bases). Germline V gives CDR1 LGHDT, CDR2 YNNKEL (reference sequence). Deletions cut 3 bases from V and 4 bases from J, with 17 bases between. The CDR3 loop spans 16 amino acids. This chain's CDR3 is CASSHSLGVVSDTQYF. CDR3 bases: TGTGCCAGCAGCCACAGTTTAGGGGTGGTTTCAGATACGCAGTATTTT.

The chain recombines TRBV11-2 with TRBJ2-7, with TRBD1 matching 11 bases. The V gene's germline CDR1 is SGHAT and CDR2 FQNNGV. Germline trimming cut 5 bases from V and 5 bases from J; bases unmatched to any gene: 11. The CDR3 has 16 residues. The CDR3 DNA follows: TGTGCCAGCAGCCTAGGAAGGACAGGGGGCCCAGACGAGCAGTACTTC. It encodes CASSLGRTGGPDEQYF.

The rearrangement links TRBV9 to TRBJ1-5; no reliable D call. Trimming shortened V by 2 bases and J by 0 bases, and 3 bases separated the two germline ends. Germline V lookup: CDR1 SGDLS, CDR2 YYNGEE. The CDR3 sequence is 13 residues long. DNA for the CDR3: TGTGCCAGCAGCGTTAGTAGCAATCAGCCCCAGCATTTT. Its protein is CASSVSSNQPQHF.

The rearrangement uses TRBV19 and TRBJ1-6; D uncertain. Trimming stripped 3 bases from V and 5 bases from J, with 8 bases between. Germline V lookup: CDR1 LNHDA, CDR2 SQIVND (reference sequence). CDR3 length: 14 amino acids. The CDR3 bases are TGTGCCAGTAGTATCCGGGATAATAATTCACCCCTCCACTTT. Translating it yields CASSIRDNNSPLHF.

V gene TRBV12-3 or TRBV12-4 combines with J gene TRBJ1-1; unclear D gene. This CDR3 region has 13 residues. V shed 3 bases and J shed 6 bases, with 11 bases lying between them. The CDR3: CASSFVSDSEAFF. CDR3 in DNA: TGTGCCAGCAGTTTTGTGTCCGACTCTGAAGCTTTCTTT.

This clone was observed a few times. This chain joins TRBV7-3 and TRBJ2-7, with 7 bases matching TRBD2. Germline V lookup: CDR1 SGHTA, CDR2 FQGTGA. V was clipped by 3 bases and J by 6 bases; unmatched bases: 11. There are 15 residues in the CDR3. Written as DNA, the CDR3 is TGTGCCAGCAGCTTGGGGGGGACCGAATCGCGCGAGCAGTACTTC. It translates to CASSLGGTESREQYF.

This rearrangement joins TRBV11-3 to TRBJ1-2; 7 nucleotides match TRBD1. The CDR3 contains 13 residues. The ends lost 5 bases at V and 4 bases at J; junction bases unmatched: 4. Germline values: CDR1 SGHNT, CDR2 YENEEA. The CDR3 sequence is CASSRGQFYGYTF. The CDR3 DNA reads TGTGCCAGCAGCCGGGGACAGTTCTATGGCTACACCTTC.